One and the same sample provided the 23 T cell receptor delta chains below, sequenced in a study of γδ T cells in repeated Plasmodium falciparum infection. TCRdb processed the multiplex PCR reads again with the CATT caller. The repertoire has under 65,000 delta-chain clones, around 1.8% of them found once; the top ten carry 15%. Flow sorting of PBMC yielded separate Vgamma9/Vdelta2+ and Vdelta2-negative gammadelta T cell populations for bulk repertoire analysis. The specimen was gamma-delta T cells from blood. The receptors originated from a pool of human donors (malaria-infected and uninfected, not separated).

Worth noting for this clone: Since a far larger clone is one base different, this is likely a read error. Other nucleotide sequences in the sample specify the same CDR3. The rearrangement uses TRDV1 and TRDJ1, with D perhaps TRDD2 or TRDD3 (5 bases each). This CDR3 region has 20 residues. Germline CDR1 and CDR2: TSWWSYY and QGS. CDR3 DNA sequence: TGTGCCCTTGGGTTCCTTCTCCCCTACGAATGGAGAGGATATTCCGACAAACTCATCTTT. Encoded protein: CALGFLLPYEWRGYSDKLIF.

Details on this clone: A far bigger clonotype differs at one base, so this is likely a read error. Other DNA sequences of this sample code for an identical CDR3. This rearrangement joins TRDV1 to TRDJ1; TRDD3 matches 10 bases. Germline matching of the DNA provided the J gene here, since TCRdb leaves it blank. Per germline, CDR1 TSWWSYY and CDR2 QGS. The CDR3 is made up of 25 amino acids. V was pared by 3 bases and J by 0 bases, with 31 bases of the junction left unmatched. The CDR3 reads CALGEPKSWPPKGLGDSQYTDKLIF. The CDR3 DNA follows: TGTGCTCTTGGGGAGCCGAAGTCATGGCCCCCCAAGGGACTGGGGGATTCCCAGTACACCGATAAACTCATCTTT.

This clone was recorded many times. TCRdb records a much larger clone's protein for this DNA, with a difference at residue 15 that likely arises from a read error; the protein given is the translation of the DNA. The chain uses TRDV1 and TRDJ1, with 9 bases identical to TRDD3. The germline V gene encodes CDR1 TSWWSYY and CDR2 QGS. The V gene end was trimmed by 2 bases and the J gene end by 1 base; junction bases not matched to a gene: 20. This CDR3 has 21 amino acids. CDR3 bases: TGTGCTCTTGGGGAAACCACCGGCCTTCTTTGGGGGATAAGGTGCACCGATAAACTCATCTTT. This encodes CALGETTGLLWGIRCTDKLIF.

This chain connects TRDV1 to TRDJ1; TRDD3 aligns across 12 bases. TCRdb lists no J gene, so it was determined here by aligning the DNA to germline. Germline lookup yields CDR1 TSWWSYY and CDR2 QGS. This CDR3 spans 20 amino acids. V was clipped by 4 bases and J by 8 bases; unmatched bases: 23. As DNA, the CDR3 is TGTGCTCTTGGGGTAAGACTCCCCGGACGTACTGGGGGATACCTACACAAACTCATCTTT. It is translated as CALGVRLPGRTGGYLHKLIF.

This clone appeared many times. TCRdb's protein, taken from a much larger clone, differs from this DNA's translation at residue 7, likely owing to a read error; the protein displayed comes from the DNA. Written as DNA, the CDR3 is TGTGCTCTTGGGGACCCCTCGGCGTACACCGATAAACTCATCTTT. As protein: CALGDPSAYTDKLIF. The chain joins TRDV1 to TRDJ1, with D unclear. The ends were cut back, 3 bases at V and 0 bases at J, with 11 bases in the middle. The CDR3 has 15 residues. CDR1 is TSWWSYY and CDR2 is QGS in the germline V gene.

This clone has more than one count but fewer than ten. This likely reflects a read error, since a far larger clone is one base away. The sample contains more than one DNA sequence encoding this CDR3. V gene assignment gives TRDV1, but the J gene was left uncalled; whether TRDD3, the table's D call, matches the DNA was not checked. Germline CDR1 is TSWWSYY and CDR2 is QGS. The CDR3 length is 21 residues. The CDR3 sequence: CALGELMGYWGIPYLPDKLIF. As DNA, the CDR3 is TGTGCTCTTGGGGAACTAATGGGGTACTGGGGGATACCCTACCTTCCCGATAAACTCATCTTC.

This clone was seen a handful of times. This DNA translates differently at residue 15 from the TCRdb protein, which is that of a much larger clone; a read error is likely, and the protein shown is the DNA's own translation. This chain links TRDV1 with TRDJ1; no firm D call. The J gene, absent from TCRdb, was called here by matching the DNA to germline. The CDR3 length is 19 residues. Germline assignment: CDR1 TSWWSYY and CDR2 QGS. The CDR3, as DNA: TGTGCTCTTGGGGAACTAGAGTCGTCCCGGTCCTTTATTACCGGTAAACTCATCTTT. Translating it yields CALGELESSRSFITGKLIF.

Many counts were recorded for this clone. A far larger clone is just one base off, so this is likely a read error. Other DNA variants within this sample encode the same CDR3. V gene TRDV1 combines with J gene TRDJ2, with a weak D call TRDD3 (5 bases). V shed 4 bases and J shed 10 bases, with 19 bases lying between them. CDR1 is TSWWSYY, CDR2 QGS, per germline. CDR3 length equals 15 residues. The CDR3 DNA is TGTGCTCTTGGGGTCGTGGGGTTCCCTGCGGGACAACTCTTCTTT. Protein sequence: CALGVVGFPAGQLFF.

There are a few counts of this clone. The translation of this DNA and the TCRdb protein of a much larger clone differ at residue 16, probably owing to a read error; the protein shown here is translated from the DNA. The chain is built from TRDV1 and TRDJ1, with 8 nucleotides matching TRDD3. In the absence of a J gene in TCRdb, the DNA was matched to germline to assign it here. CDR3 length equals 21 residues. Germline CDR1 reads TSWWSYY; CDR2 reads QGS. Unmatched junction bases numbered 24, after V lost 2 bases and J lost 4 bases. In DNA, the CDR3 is TGTGCTCTTGGGGAATTGGCCTTCCCGAATACTGGGGGCACTTACATCGATAAACTCATCTTT. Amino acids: CALGELAFPNTGGTYIDKLIF.

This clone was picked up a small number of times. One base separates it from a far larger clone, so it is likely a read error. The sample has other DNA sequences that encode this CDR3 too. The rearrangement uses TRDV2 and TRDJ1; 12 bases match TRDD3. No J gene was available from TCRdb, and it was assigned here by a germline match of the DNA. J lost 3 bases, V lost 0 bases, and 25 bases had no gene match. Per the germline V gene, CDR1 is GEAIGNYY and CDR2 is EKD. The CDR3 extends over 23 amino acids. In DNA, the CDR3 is TGTGCCTGTGACACCGTCCAAAATTTAGGAGTACTGGGGGATACACGGGAACCCGATAAACTCATCTTT. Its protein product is CACDTVQNLGVLGDTREPDKLIF.

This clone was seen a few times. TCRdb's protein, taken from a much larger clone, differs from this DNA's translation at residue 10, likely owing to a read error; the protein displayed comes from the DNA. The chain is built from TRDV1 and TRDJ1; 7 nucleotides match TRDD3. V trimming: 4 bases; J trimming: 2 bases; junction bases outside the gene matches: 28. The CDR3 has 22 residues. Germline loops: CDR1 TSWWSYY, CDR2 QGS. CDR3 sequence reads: CALGVVVDTSRLYWGYTDKLIF. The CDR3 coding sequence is TGTGCTCTTGGGGTGGTGGTCGATACCTCGCGGTTATACTGGGGTTATACCGATAAACTCATCTTT.

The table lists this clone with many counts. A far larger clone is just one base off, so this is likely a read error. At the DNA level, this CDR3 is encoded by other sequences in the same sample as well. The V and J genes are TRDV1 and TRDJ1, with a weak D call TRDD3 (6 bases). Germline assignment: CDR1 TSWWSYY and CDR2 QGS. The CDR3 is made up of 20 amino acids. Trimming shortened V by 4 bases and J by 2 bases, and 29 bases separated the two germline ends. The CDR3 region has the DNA TGTGCTCTTGGGGCAATACCAGGGGATTTAAAAGGGCGTAAGACCGATAAACTCATCTTT. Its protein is CALGAIPGDLKGRKTDKLIF.

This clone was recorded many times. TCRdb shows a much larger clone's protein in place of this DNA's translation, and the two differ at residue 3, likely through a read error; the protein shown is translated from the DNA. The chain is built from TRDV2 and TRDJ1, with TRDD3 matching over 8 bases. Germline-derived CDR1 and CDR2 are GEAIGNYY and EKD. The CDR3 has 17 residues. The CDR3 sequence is CARDTGGDYRYTDKLTF. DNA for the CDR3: TGTGCACGTGACACTGGGGGGGATTACCGGTACACCGATAAACTCACCTTT.

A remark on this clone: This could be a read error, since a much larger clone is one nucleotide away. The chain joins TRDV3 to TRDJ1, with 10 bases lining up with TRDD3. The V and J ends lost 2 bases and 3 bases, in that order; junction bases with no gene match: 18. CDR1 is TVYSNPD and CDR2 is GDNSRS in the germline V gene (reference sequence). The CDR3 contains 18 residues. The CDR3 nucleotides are TGTGCCTTTGCAGCGGTCTTACTGGGGGATCCGTACGCCGATAAACTCATCTTT. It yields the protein CAFAAVLLGDPYADKLIF.

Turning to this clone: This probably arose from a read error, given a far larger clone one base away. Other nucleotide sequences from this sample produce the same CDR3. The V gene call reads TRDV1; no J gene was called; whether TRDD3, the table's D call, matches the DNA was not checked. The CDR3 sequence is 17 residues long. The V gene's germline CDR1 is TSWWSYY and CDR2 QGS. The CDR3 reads CALGETLPLYWENKLIF. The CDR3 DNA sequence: TGTGCTCTTGGGGAAACTCTCCCATTGTACTGGGAGAATAAACTCATCTTC.

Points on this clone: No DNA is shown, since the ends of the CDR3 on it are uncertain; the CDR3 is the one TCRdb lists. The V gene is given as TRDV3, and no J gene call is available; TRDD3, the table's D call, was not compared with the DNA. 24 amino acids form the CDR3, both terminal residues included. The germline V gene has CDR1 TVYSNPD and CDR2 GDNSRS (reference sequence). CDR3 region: CATFYCAFKNAWGIIPIKVDKLIF.

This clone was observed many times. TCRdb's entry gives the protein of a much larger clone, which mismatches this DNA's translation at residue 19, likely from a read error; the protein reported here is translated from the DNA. The CDR3 reads CALGELKPCRLILKYTDKPIF. In nucleotides, the CDR3 is TGTGCTCTTGGGGAACTCAAACCTTGCCGATTGATCCTAAAGTACACCGATAAACCCATCTTT. The rearrangement joins TRDV1 to TRDJ1; a possible D gene is TRDD2 (5 bases). From germline, CDR1 is TSWWSYY and CDR2 QGS. This CDR3 is 21 amino acids long.

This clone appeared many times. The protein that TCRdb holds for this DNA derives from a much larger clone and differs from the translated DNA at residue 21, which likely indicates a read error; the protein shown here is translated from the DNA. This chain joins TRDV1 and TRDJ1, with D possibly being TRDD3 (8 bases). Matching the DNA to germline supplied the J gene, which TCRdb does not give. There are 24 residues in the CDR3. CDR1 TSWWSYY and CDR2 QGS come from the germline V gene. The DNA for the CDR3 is TGTGCTCTTGGCCGATCAAAGATTCCTGCCTTCCTTCGGGGGATAGGAGGGGGCACCGATGAACTCATCTTT. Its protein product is CALGRSKIPAFLRGIGGGTDELIF.

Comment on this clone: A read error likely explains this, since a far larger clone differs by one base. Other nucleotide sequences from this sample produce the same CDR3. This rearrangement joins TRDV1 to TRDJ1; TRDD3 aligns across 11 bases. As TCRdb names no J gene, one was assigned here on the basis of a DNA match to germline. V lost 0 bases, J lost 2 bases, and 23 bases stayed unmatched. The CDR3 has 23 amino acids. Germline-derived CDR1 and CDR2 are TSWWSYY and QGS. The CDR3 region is CALGELRPPSSLAGGYRTDKLIF. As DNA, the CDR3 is TGTGCTCTTGGGGAACTACGACCCCCTTCCTCTCTGGCTGGGGGATACAGGACCGATAAACTCATCTTT.

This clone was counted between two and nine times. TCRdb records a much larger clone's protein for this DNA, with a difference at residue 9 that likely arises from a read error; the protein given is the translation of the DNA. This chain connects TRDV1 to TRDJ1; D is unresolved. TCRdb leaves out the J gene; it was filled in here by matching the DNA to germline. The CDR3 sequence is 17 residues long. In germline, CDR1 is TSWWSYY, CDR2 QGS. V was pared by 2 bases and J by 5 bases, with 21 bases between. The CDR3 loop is CALGEYSLEYYRDKLIF. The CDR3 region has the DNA TGTGCTCTTGGGGAATACAGCCTGGAATACTACCGGGATAAACTCATCTTT.

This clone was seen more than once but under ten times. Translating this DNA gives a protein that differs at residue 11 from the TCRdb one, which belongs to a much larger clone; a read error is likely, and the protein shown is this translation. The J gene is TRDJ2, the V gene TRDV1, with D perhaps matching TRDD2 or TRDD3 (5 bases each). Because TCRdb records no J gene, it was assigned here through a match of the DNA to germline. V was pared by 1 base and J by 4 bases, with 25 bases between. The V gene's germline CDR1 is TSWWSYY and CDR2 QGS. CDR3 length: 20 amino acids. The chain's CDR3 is CALGEPLLSGVYDETAQLFF. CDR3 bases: TGTGCTCTTGGGGAACCTCTCCTAAGTGGGGTTTACGATGAGACAGCACAACTCTTCTTT.

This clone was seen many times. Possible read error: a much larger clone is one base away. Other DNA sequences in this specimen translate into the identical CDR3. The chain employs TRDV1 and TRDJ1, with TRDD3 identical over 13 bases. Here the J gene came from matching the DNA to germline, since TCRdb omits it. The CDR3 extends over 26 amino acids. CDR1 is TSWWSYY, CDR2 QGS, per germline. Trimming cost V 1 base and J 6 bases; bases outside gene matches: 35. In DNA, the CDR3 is TGTGCTCTTGGGGAACCGAACCAAACACCCATACTGGGGGATACGGGAACCTTATTAAAAGTTCATAAACTCATCTTT. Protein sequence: CALGEPNQTPILGDTGTLLKVHKLIF.

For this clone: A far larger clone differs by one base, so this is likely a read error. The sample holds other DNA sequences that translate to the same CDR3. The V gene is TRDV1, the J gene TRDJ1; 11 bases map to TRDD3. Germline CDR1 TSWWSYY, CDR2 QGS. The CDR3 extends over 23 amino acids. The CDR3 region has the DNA TGTGCTCTTGGGAAGAGGGCCTTCCACCCTTACTGGGGGATATTTCCGTACACCGATAAGCTCATCTTT. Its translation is CALGKRAFHPYWGIFPYTDKLIF.